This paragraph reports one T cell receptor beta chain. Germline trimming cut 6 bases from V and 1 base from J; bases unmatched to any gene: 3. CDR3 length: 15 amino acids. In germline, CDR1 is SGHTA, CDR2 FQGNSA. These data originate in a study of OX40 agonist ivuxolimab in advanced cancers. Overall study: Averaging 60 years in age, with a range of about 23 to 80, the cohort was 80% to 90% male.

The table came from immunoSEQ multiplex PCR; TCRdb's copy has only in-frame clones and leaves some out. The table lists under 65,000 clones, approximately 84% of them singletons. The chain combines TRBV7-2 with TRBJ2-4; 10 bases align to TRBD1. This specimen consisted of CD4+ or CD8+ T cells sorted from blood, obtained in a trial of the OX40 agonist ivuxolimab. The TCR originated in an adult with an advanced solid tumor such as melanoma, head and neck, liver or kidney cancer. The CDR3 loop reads CASSRGQGAKNIQYF. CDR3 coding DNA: TGTGCCAGCAGTCGGGGACAGGGGGCCAAAAACATTCAGTACTTC. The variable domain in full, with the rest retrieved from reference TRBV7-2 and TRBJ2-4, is GAGVSQSPSNKVTEKGKDVELRCDPISGHTALYWYRQSLGQGLEFLIYFQGNSAPDKSGLPSDRFSAERTGGSVSTLTIQRTQQEDSAVYLCASSRGQGAKNIQYFGAGTRLSVL.